This T cell receptor (beta chain) was observed in a study of human T cells and chemical hapten exposure. Study information: Patients, chiefly female, had alopecia areata, totalis or universalis.

Described time point: patch test 2, 6 weeks after DPC sensitization. Treatment reported: therapeutic diphenylcyclopropenone sensitization with weekly scalp DPC. Patients had alopecia, were aged 18 to 70, and were not pregnant. Germline V lookup: CDR1 LGHNT, CDR2 FRNRAP. CDR3 length equals 13 residues. The V and J ends lost 0 bases and 7 bases respectively, with 6 bases between them. MiXCR, run by TCRdb on the RACE reads, gives a single entry per CDR3 protein. The profile covers around 82,000 distinct CDR3 sequences, with approximately 7% appearing a single time and approximately 1.2% taken by the ten largest. This clonotype was seen only a few times.

The chain combines TRBV12-5 with TRBJ1-4, with D unresolved. This receptor was taken from a woman aged 30 to 39 with alopecia areata. Some clones in this sample may be carry-over from other donors' samples. The sample was whole blood, taken in connection with sensitization to the hapten diphenylcyclopropenone (DPC). CDR3 sequence (DNA): TGTGCTAGTGGTTTGGTACCTGGTGAAAAACTGTTTTTT. Encoded protein: CASGLVPGEKLFF.